These 27 T cell receptor beta chains were sequenced from one sample in a study of blood T cell repertoires in COVID-19. Only in-frame clones appear in the TCRdb table, and some are missing; sequencing was by immunoSEQ multiplex PCR. The sample lists about 250,000 clones; 87% were seen once. The sample consisted of peripheral blood. These TCRs come from a man aged 18 to 29 with active or convalescent COVID-19.

V usage is TRBV12-5 and J usage is TRBJ2-1; no reliable D call. Germline V gene lookup returns CDR1 LGHNT and CDR2 FRNRAP. This CDR3 is 11 amino acids long. V was trimmed by 6 bases and J by 7 bases, leaving 7 bases between them. CDR3 coding DNA: TGTGCTAGTGGAGAGAGAAATGAGCAGTTCTTC. Encoded protein: CASGERNEQFF.

The CDR3 protein is CASSLETGEETQYF. The CDR3 nucleotides read TGCGCCAGCAGCTTGGAAACGGGGGAAGAGACCCAGTACTTC. This chain connects TRBV5-1 to TRBJ2-5; tentative D call: TRBD2 (6 bases). The length of the CDR3 is 14 residues. V lost 0 bases to trimming and J lost 3 bases, with 9 bases between them. CDR1 is SGHRS and CDR2 is YFSETQ in the germline V gene.

This clone has just a few counts. This chain connects TRBV27 to TRBJ1-2; D is possibly TRBD1 (6 bases). Germline V gene data show CDR1 as MNHEY and CDR2 as SMNVEV (reference sequence). The CDR3 length is 12 residues. V was clipped by 6 bases and J by 7 bases, with 12 bases between them. The CDR3 nucleotides read TGTGCCAGCAGCGACTCAGGGGTTGGCTACACCTTC. This gives the protein CASSDSGVGYTF.

CDR3 DNA: TGTGCCAGCAGTTTGGGCGGGGTAGGTCAGCCCCAGCATTTT. It specifies CASSLGGVGQPQHF. The rearrangement links TRBV28 to TRBJ1-5; no clear D gene. The CDR3 covers 14 residues. Germline-derived CDR1 and CDR2 are MDHEN and SYDVKM. Trimming cost V 3 bases and J 6 bases, with 12 bases left between them. Full variable domain (missing parts from reference TRBV28 and TRBJ1-5): DVKVTQSSRYLVKRTGEKVFLECVQDMDHENMFWYRQDPGLGLRLIYFSYDVKMKEKGDIPEGYSVSREKKERFSLILESASTNQTSMYLCASSLGGVGQPQHFGDGTRLSIL.

The chain employs TRBV27 and TRBJ2-3; 8 bases line up with TRBD2. Germline assignment: CDR1 MNHEY and CDR2 SMNVEV (reference sequence). This CDR3 has 16 residues. Trimming cost V 5 bases and J 9 bases; bases outside gene matches: 16. The CDR3 protein is CASSGGRREGPITQYF. The CDR3 DNA is TGTGCCAGCAGTGGGGGGCGTCGGGAGGGCCCTATAACGCAGTATTTT.

The chain carries TRBV6-1 and TRBJ2-7, with TRBD1 identical over 8 bases. This CDR3 comprises 16 residues. Germline CDR1 reads MNHNS; CDR2 reads SASEGT. J gave up 2 bases and V 1 base, and 7 bases lay outside the gene matches. For the CDR3, the DNA is TGTGCCAGCAGTGAAGATTGGACAGGGAAGGCCTACGAGCAGTACTTC. It translates to CASSEDWTGKAYEQYF.

The chain carries TRBV28 and TRBJ1-1; possible D gene TRBD1, 5 bases. Trimming took off 6 bases at V and 1 base at J, with 9 bases between the two ends. Germline loops: CDR1 MDHEN, CDR2 SYDVKM. The CDR3 contains 13 residues. CDR3 coding DNA: TGTGCCAGCAGGGCAGGGCGGAACACTGAAGCTTTCTTT. Translation: CASRAGRNTEAFF.

CDR3: CASKRVGEKLFF. For the CDR3, the DNA is TGTGCCAGCAAGAGGGTGGGTGAAAAACTGTTTTTT. The chain links TRBV6-5 to TRBJ1-4; D unresolved. Per germline, CDR1 MNHEY and CDR2 SVGAGI. V gave up 7 bases and J gave up 7 bases, with 10 bases separating them. This CDR3 has 12 amino acids.

The chain joins TRBV9 to TRBJ2-1; no definite D call. CDR3 length: 14 residues. Germline lookup yields CDR1 SGDLS and CDR2 YYNGEE. V was trimmed by 0 bases and J by 6 bases, leaving 10 bases between them. This CDR3 is CASSVEYPPNEQFF. The DNA of the CDR3 is TGTGCCAGCAGCGTAGAATATCCTCCCAATGAGCAGTTCTTC. Filled out from reference TRBV9 and TRBJ2-1, the complete variable domain reads DSGVTQTPKHLITATGQRVTLRCSPRSGDLSVYWYQQSLDQGLQFLIQYYNGEERAKGNILERFSAQQFPDLHSELNLSSLELGDSALYFCASSVEYPPNEQFFGPGTRLTVL.

The chain couples TRBV7-9 to TRBJ2-7; 7 bases align to TRBD2. Looked up from germline, CDR1 is SEHNR and CDR2 is FQNEAQ (reference sequence). CDR3 length: 13 residues. V dropped 3 bases and J dropped 3; count of bases not matched to a gene: 2. CDR3 sequence reads: CASSFASGYEQYF. The DNA for the CDR3 is TGTGCCAGCAGCTTCGCTAGCGGCTACGAGCAGTACTTC. The entire variable domain, with the rest obtained from reference TRBV7-9 and TRBJ2-7, is as follows: DTGVSQNPRHKITKRGQNVTFRCDPISEHNRLYWYRQTLGQGPEFLTYFQNEAQLEKSRLLSDRFSAERPKGSFSTLEIQRTEQGDSAMYLCASSFASGYEQYFGPGTRLTVT.

CDR3 coding DNA: TGTGCCAGTAGCCTGGGACTCACGAAGGGGCCGAACACCGGGGAGCTGTTTTTT. It encodes CASSLGLTKGPNTGELFF. The chain combines TRBV5-5 with TRBJ2-2, with D possibly matching TRBD2 (6 bases). Trimming stripped 8 bases from V and 0 bases from J, with 23 bases between. Germline V lookup: CDR1 SGHKS, CDR2 YYEKEE (reference sequence). The CDR3 runs 18 residues.

The V gene is TRBV19, the J gene TRBJ1-3; D gene ambiguous. The germline CDR1 and CDR2 sequences are LNHDA and SQIVND (reference sequence). This CDR3 comprises 15 residues. Trimming left V 8 bases short and J 0 bases short, with 14 bases between. CDR3 in amino acids: CASWADGFSGNTIYF. The CDR3 DNA is TGTGCCAGTTGGGCCGATGGATTCTCTGGAAACACCATATATTTT.

The chain combines TRBV5-4 with TRBJ2-5; 7 bases fit TRBD2. The V segment lost 3 bases and the J segment 3 bases; nucleotides outside the gene matches: 5. This CDR3 is built from 14 residues. Germline CDR1 is SGHNT and CDR2 is YYREEE (reference sequence). CDR3 amino acids: CASSWGLKKETQYF. Here the CDR3 DNA reads TGTGCCAGCAGCTGGGGACTAAAGAAAGAGACCCAGTACTTC. Full variable domain (rest looked up from reference TRBV5-4 and TRBJ2-5): ETGVTQSPTHLIKTRGQQVTLRCSSQSGHNTVSWYQQALGQGPQFIFQYYREEENGRGNFPPRFSGLQFPNYSSELNVNALELDDSALYLCASSWGLKKETQYFGPGTRLLVL.

CDR3 amino acids: CASTPVKDRGNTEAFF. The CDR3 nucleotides are TGTGCCAGCACCCCCGTAAAAGACAGGGGGAACACTGAAGCTTTCTTT. This chain joins TRBV28 and TRBJ1-1; 8 bases are a match to TRBD1. Germline V CDR1 and CDR2: MDHEN, SYDVKM. The length of the CDR3 is 16 residues. Losses at the gene ends were 7 bases for V and 1 base for J; bases not matched to a gene: 11. Full variable domain (outside the CDR3, taken from reference TRBV28 and TRBJ1-1): DVKVTQSSRYLVKRTGEKVFLECVQDMDHENMFWYRQDPGLGLRLIYFSYDVKMKEKGDIPEGYSVSREKKERFSLILESASTNQTSMYLCASTPVKDRGNTEAFFGQGTRLTVV.

The J gene is TRBJ2-3, the V gene TRBV5-6; D remains unclear. Germline values: CDR1 SGHDT, CDR2 YYEEEE. CDR3 size: 14 residues. Trimming removed 6 bases at V and 0 bases at J, with 11 bases between. The CDR3 here is CASTASRSTDTQYF. DNA of the CDR3: TGTGCCAGCACCGCGTCGCGAAGCACAGATACGCAGTATTTT.

Only a few counts were recorded for this clone. V gene TRBV6-5 combines with J gene TRBJ2-7; 8 bases are a match to TRBD2. Germline values: CDR1 MNHEY, CDR2 SVGAGI. This CDR3 region has 13 residues. V lost 8 bases to trimming and J lost 0 bases; unmatched junction nucleotides: 3. CDR3 bases: TGTGCCAGCCTTAGCGGGAACTCCTACGAGCAGTACTTC. Protein product: CASLSGNSYEQYF.

The rearrangement joins TRBV6-2 or TRBV6-3 to TRBJ1-5, with D perhaps TRBD1 (6 bases). The CDR3 has 17 residues. V was clipped by 2 bases and J by 2 bases, with 16 bases between them. Germline V gene sequence: CDR1 MNHEY, CDR2 SVGEGT. CDR3 bases: TGTGCCAGCAGTTACGAGGGGGGGCAATTTGGCAATCAGCCCCAGCATTTT. This sequence encodes CASSYEGGQFGNQPQHF.

V usage is TRBV9 and J usage is TRBJ1-2; 7 nucleotides agree with TRBD1. V was pared by 3 bases and J by 8 bases, with 7 bases of the junction left unmatched. The germline V gene encodes CDR1 SGDLS and CDR2 YYNGEE. The CDR3 is 13 amino acids. The CDR3 bases are TGTGCCAGCAGCGCCCCAGGGGGACGGGGCTACACCTTC. This translates into CASSAPGGRGYTF.

The chain employs TRBV7-8 and TRBJ2-6; 10 nucleotides agree with TRBD1. Germline assignment: CDR1 SGHVS and CDR2 FQNEAQ. Trimming removed 3 bases from V and 10 bases from J; junction bases left unmatched: 12. CDR3 length: 17 amino acids. The CDR3 DNA is TGTGCCAGCAGCTTCCGGGACAGGGGAGCCCAATTTAACGTCCTGACTTTC. This gives the protein CASSFRDRGAQFNVLTF.

The chain is built from TRBV24-1 and TRBJ1-3, with a tentative D call TRBD1 (6 bases). Germline V CDR1 and CDR2: KGHDR, SFDVKD. The CDR3 consists of 15 residues. V was pared by 3 bases and J by 1 base, with 9 bases between. CDR3 bases: TGTGCCACCAGTGATCCACAGGGATCTGGAAACACCATATATTTT. It codes for CATSDPQGSGNTIYF.

The J gene is TRBJ2-7, the V gene TRBV5-6, with 13 bases matching TRBD2. The CDR3 spans 15 residues. J gave up 2 bases and V 3 bases, and 2 bases lay outside the gene matches. CDR1 and CDR2 from the germline V gene are SGHDT and YYEEEE. CDR3 sequence (DNA): TGTGCCAGCAGCTACGGGACTAGCGGGGCCTACGAGCAGTACTTC. This translates into CASSYGTSGAYEQYF.

A few counts support this clone. The chain employs TRBV4-3 and TRBJ2-1, with 12 bases lining up with TRBD2. This CDR3 is 16 amino acids long. Trimming removed 3 bases from V and 4 bases from J; junction bases left unmatched: 4. The germline V gene has CDR1 LGHNA and CDR2 YSLEER. CDR3 DNA: TGCGCCAGCAGCCAGGTGGGACTAGCGGGTTACAATGAGCAGTTCTTC. Translated: CASSQVGLAGYNEQFF.

The J gene is TRBJ1-1, the V gene TRBV5-6, with D unclear. This CDR3 comprises 17 residues. Trimming shortened V by 2 bases and J by 0 bases, and 17 bases separated the two germline ends. The germline V gene has CDR1 SGHDT and CDR2 YYEEEE. CDR3 sequence: CASSFPHVLELNTEAFF. The CDR3 coding sequence is TGTGCCAGCAGCTTTCCCCATGTCCTCGAGCTGAACACTGAAGCTTTCTTT.

The CDR3, as DNA: TGTGCCAGCAGCTTAGCGTCTGGAAGCGATCCCTACGAGCAGTACTTC. It is translated as CASSLASGSDPYEQYF. V usage is TRBV7-2 and J usage is TRBJ2-7; D ambiguous. There are 16 residues in the CDR3. Germline lookup yields CDR1 SGHTA and CDR2 FQGNSA. V was pared by 0 bases and J by 2 bases, with 14 bases between.

For the CDR3, the DNA is TGCGCCAGCAGCTTGGGAGAGGGGAACACTGAAGCTTTCTTT. This gives the protein CASSLGEGNTEAFF. The chain recombines TRBV5-1 with TRBJ1-1; D remains ambiguous. V was pared by 0 bases and J by 1 base, with 7 bases between. The CDR3 is made up of 14 amino acids. Germline CDR1 SGHRS, CDR2 YFSETQ.

A single count supports this clone. The rearrangement uses TRBV9 and TRBJ2-1, with TRBD2 identical over 9 bases. V shed 4 bases, J shed 9 bases, and the junction held 17 bases outside the gene matches. The CDR3 extends over 17 amino acids. Germline V gene data show CDR1 as SGDLS and CDR2 as YYNGEE. The CDR3 loop reads CASSPQLAGNQAGEQFF. CDR3 bases: TGTGCCAGCAGCCCGCAACTAGCGGGCAACCAGGCGGGTGAGCAGTTCTTC.

The gene calls are TRBV11-2 and TRBJ2-7; TRBD2 matches 9 bases. Germline CDR1 and CDR2: SGHAT and FQNNGV. V lost 4 bases to trimming and J lost 5 bases; unmatched junction nucleotides: 15. The CDR3 sequence is 17 residues long. CDR3 sequence reads: CASSYAPLAGKRNEQYF. CDR3 DNA: TGTGCCAGCAGCTACGCGCCTCTAGCGGGGAAACGTAACGAGCAGTACTTC. The entire variable domain, with the rest obtained from reference TRBV11-2 and TRBJ2-7, is as follows: EAGVAQSPRYKIIEKRQSVAFWCNPISGHATLYWYQQILGQGPKLLIQFQNNGVVDDSQLPKDRFSAERLKGVDSTLKIQPAKLEDSAVYLCASSYAPLAGKRNEQYFGPGTRLTVT.